This T cell receptor beta chain was retrieved from a study of blood T cell repertoires in COVID-19. Source study methods: Reference gene primer amplification in the assay estimated nucleated cell counts. Sequencing used immunoSEQ multiplex PCR; TCRdb keeps in-frame clones, though not all of them. The V and J calls and clone size come from that table; D and trimming were worked out from the DNA. The table shows over 85,000 clones, with around 81% occurring only once. CDR1 and CDR2 from the germline V gene are MNHEY and SVGAGI. V shed 4 bases and J 8 bases; nucleotides not matched to a gene: 12. The CDR3 totals 16 residues.

Sequenced input: peripheral blood. The chain uses TRBV6-5 and TRBJ2-2; 8 bases line up with TRBD2. This sequence was found in a man over 45 with acute or convalescent COVID-19. The CDR3: CASSSTIAGNDGELFF. CDR3 DNA sequence: TGTGCCAGCAGTTCGACGATAGCGGGGAACGATGGGGAGCTGTTTTTT.